The source of this T cell receptor beta chain is a study of early T cells in non-severe SARS-CoV-2 infection (dated by TCRdb to the early 2020s). Looking at the study overall: TCR sequencing used bulk RNA from unsorted whole blood, so alpha and beta chains could not be paired.

Preparation of the library involved 5' RACE. This sample was sequenced with a NextSeq 500. In the TCR library protocol, unique molecular identifiers were attached to individual cDNA molecules to correct for PCR bias and sequencing error. Both TCR alpha and beta chains were sequenced, and tight co-correlation was observed between alpha and beta sequence abundances in each sample. The authors processed their data as follows. Decombinator V4 was used to perform V gene, J gene and CDR3 annotation of TCR sequences. TCRs were defined as expanded if a significant change between any two time points was detected under a Poisson model with p below 0.0001. TCR abundances were normalised to the total number of TCRs sequenced per sample and expressed as counts per million. MAIT TCRs were defined by TRAV1-2 paired with TRAJ12, TRAJ20 or TRAJ33, and iNKT TCRs by TRAV10 paired with TRAJ18. VDJdb, accessed on 1 November 2021, was searched for TCRs annotated for CMV, EBV and SARS-CoV-2, and TCRs annotated for more than one antigen were excluded. TCRdb ran its own pipeline on the public reads, namely fastp trimming at Q25 and MiXCR clone calling, and kept in-frame beta chains. CDR3 protein sequences are deduplicated, and each keeps its most common genes and DNA. TCRdb, not the authors, supplied the V and J calls. This sample holds about 88,000 distinct CDR3 sequences; under 15% were observed only once. The top ten clones comprise around 6% of the sample.

Beyond this particular receptor, the publication reports: Matching against VDJdb was skewed toward anti-spike CD8 responses, likely underestimated virus-specific expansions, and missed private and CD4 specificities.

In this sample, this clonotype turned up many times. What this receptor recognizes is not known. There are no base qualities to consult, and no much larger clone falls within one base. This was a case-control study nested in a cohort of healthcare workers in London, UK, who had nasopharyngeal swab PCR tests and blood samples taken every week. Healthcare workers were recruited during the week of the UK lockdown, between 23 and 31 March 2020, and followed weekly for up to roughly 15 weeks. The CDR3, from cysteine to phenylalanine, totals 16 residues. The retained sequence is limited to the CDR3, 48 bases, with the frame set at the first base. Via the germline V gene, CDR1 is SGHTA and CDR2 FQGNSA. Trimming accounts for 4 bases at V and 2 bases at J, while the number of junction bases matched to no gene is 6.

The receptor chain draws on TRBV7-2 and TRBJ2-5; a stretch of 11 junction bases matches TRBD2. Sequenced: whole blood. The TCR was taken from an adult who was a healthcare worker with PCR-confirmed SARS-CoV-2 infection or an uninfected control (not recorded which). For the CDR3, the sequence is CASSSPIAGGQETQYF. The sequenced DNA: TGTGCCAGCAGCTCCCCTATAGCGGGAGGGCAAGAGACCCAGTACTTC.